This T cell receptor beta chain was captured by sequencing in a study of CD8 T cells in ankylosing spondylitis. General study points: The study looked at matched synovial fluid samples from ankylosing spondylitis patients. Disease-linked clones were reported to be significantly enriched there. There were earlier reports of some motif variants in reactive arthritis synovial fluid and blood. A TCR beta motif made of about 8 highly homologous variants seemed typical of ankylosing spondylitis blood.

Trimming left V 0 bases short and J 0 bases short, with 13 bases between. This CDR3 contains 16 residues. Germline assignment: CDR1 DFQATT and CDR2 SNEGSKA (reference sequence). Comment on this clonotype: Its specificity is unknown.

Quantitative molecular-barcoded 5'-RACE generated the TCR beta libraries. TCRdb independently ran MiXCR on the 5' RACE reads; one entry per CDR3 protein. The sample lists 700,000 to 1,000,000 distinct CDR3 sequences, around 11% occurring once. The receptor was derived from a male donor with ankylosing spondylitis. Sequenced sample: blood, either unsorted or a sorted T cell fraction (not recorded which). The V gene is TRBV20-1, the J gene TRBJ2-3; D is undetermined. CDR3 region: CSARDQHRFSTDTQYF. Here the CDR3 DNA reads TGCAGTGCTAGAGATCAGCATCGATTTAGCACAGATACGCAGTATTTT.